Listed here are 23 T cell receptor beta chains from one sample, sequenced in a study of blood T cells in healthy people across ages. PCR was performed a second time for about 6 to 11 cycles using a sample-barcoded 5' primer and a J-beta primer mix. TCRdb itself ran the 5' RACE reads through MiXCR, one entry per CDR3 protein. The sample has about 810,000 distinct CDR3 sequences; under 40% are singletons. The sequenced sample consisted of blood. The receptors shown here come from a man aged 18-30 years in good health.

This clonotype was observed a handful of times. V is TRBV7-6 and J is TRBJ1-1; D is ambiguous. The germline V gene has CDR1 SGHVS and CDR2 FNYEAQ. The germline V and J ends were trimmed by 5 bases and 3 bases, with 10 bases remaining between them. The CDR3 is 13 residues long. CDR3 DNA: TGTGCCAGCAGCGCCACCCTCGACACTGAAGCTTTCTTT. The encoded protein is CASSATLDTEAFF.

This clonotype was seen only a few times. This chain uses TRBV18 with TRBJ2-3; possible D gene TRBD2, 6 bases. Germline assignment: CDR1 KGHSH and CDR2 LQKENI. This CDR3 contains 17 residues. V lost 0 bases to trimming and J lost 1 base, with 14 bases between them. The CDR3 nucleotides read TGTGCCAGCTCACCACCGGTACTAGCTGCTGGCACAGATACGCAGTATTTT. Translated: CASSPPVLAAGTDTQYF. The full variable domain, rest sourced from reference TRBV18 and TRBJ2-3, is NAGVMQNPRHLVRRRGQEARLRCSPMKGHSHVYWYRQLPEEGLKFMVYLQKENIIDESGMPKERFSAEFPKEGPSILRIQQVVRGDSAAYFCASSPPVLAAGTDTQYFGPGTRLTVL.

This clonotype was picked up one time. V is TRBV29-1 and J is TRBJ2-7, with TRBD1 identical over 8 bases. Germline values: CDR1 SQVTM, CDR2 ANQGSEA. With 7 bases clipped from V and 0 bases from J, the junction kept 11 bases outside the gene matches. The CDR3 runs 15 residues. For the CDR3, the DNA is TGCAGCGCCCGGACAGGGCAAATGAGCTCCTACGAGCAGTACTTC. Residues: CSARTGQMSSYEQYF.

A word on this clonotype: A much bigger clone sits one base away, suggesting this may be a read error. V is TRBV20-1 and J is TRBJ2-1; maybe TRBD2 (6 bases). The J call may be faulty, since TRBJ2-7 better matches the DNA end. CDR3 length: 14 amino acids. The germline V gene encodes CDR1 DFQATT and CDR2 SNEGSKA (reference sequence). The CDR3 region has the DNA TGCAGTGCTATCCCGGGACTGGGCTACAATGAGCAGTACTTC. It specifies CSAIPGLGYNEQYF.

With respect to this clonotype: This may be a read error: a much more frequent sequence differs by one nucleotide. V and J are TRBV4-3 and TRBJ2-3; 9 bases line up with TRBD1. The CDR3 consists of 16 residues. Germline V gene lookup returns CDR1 LGHNA and CDR2 YSLEER. The CDR3: CAGSSPGQGTADTQYF. In nucleotides, the CDR3 is TGCGCCGGCAGCTCACCGGGACAGGGTACGGCAGATACGCAGTATTTT.

This clonotype has more than one count but fewer than ten. The chain is built from TRBV10-3 and TRBJ1-6; the match to TRBD1 covers 10 bases. V shed 2 bases, J shed 10 bases, and the junction held 8 bases outside the gene matches. Germline V gene sequence: CDR1 ENHRY, CDR2 SYGVKD. The CDR3 has 16 amino acids. In nucleotides, the CDR3 is TGTGCCATCAGTGAGACCGGGACAGGGGTAGGGTCACCCCTCCACTTT. It translates to CAISETGTGVGSPLHF.

The chain couples TRBV4-3 to TRBJ1-2; D may be TRBD1 (5 bases). The V end lost 0 bases, the J end lost 6 bases, and 11 bases lay between the germline ends. This CDR3 contains 14 residues. Germline lookup yields CDR1 LGHNA and CDR2 YSLEER. CDR3: CASSQELKGDGYTF. The CDR3 region has the DNA TGCGCCAGCAGCCAAGAGCTCAAAGGGGATGGCTACACCTTC.

The rearrangement uses TRBV12-3 or TRBV12-4 and TRBJ1-2, with TRBD1 as a possible D gene (5 bases). The CDR3 consists of 14 residues. The V and J ends lost 7 bases and 0 bases respectively, with 12 bases between them. The CDR3 DNA follows: TGTGCCAGCACATGGGGCAGTACTAACTATGGCTACACCTTC. Amino acid sequence: CASTWGSTNYGYTF.

This chain uses TRBV3-1 with TRBJ2-1; D gene ambiguous. Trimming left V 1 base short and J 0 bases short, with 10 bases between. Germline assignment: CDR1 LGHDT and CDR2 YNNKEL (reference sequence). The length of the CDR3 is 16 residues. CDR3 sequence: CASSQVQSFSYNEQFF. Written as DNA, the CDR3 is TGTGCCAGCAGCCAAGTACAATCGTTCTCCTACAATGAGCAGTTCTTC.

The chain employs TRBV4-2 and TRBJ1-4; D is possibly TRBD1 (5 bases). Trimming removed 1 base at V and 5 bases at J, with 11 bases between. The CDR3 length is 15 residues. Per the germline V gene, CDR1 is LGHNA and CDR2 is YNFKEQ. CDR3 loop: CASSQGTGQNEKLFF. In nucleotides, the CDR3 is TGTGCCAGCAGCCAAGGTACAGGCCAAAATGAAAAACTGTTTTTT.

This clonotype occurred a few times. The chain combines TRBV7-2 with TRBJ2-1, with 12 positions matching TRBD2. CDR1 and CDR2 (germline): SGHTA, FQGNSA. V dropped 3 bases and J dropped 7; count of bases not matched to a gene: 7. The CDR3 runs to 16 residues. CDR3 sequence: CASSLSSGGAGNEQFF. For the CDR3, the DNA is TGTGCCAGCAGCTTGTCTAGCGGGGGGGCCGGGAATGAGCAGTTCTTC.

V is TRBV27 and J is TRBJ2-5; 7 positions agree with TRBD1. V trimming: 4 bases; J trimming: 11 bases; junction bases outside the gene matches: 13. CDR1 is MNHEY, CDR2 SMNVEV, per germline (reference sequence). The length of the CDR3 is 14 residues. The CDR3 loop is CASSSVTGWNEQYF. The CDR3 nucleotides read TGTGCCAGCAGTTCAGTGACAGGGTGGAATGAGCAGTACTTC.

In its sample, this clonotype was seen a few times. V and J are TRBV30 and TRBJ2-1, with a weak D call TRBD1 (5 bases). Germline values: CDR1 GTSNPN, CDR2 SVGIG (reference sequence). Deletions cut 2 bases from V and 8 bases from J, with 10 bases between. This CDR3 has 12 amino acids. In DNA, the CDR3 is TGTGCCTGGAGTATAGACAGTTATGAGCAGTTCTTC. This gives the protein CAWSIDSYEQFF.

The chain joins TRBV7-9 to TRBJ2-7; the D gene is possibly TRBD2 (6 bases). Germline CDR1 is SEHNR and CDR2 is FQNEAQ (reference sequence). V shed 7 bases and J shed 6 bases, with 16 bases lying between them. The CDR3 sequence is 13 residues long. The CDR3 DNA is TGTGCCAGCACCGTGGGGCGGGATAGCGAGCAGTACTTC. This translates into CASTVGRDSEQYF.

A few counts support this clonotype. The chain combines TRBV12-3 or TRBV12-4 with TRBJ1-6; 7 bases are shared with TRBD1. This CDR3 has 15 amino acids. V lost 2 bases, J lost 9 bases, and 7 bases stayed unmatched. DNA of the CDR3: TGTGCCAGCAGTTTATCTGTGCAGGGGGGTTCACCCCTCCACTTT. Translating gives CASSLSVQGGSPLHF.

The rearrangement links TRBV20-1 to TRBJ2-3; the D gene is possibly TRBD1 (6 bases). The CDR3 runs to 13 residues. The V gene's germline CDR1 is DFQATT and CDR2 SNEGSKA (reference sequence). Trimming took 1 base from V and 1 from J, leaving 6 bases between them. CDR3: CSARGGRTDTQYF. The CDR3, as DNA: TGCAGTGCTAGAGGGGGGCGCACAGATACGCAGTATTTT.

There are a few counts of this clonotype. The CDR3 DNA is TGTGCCAGCAGTGCCCTTTTCGGACAGGGGGACTCCTACAATGAGCAGTACTTC. It specifies CASSALFGQGDSYNEQYF. The J gene is TRBJ2-1, the V gene TRBV2; TRBD1 matches 10 bases. Matching the DNA end better, TRBJ2-7 makes the J call doubtful. Germline CDR1 and CDR2: SNHLY and FYNNEI. This CDR3 contains 18 residues.

The chain is built from TRBV5-5 and TRBJ1-1; D remains ambiguous. Germline V gene data show CDR1 as SGHKS and CDR2 as YYEKEE (reference sequence). Trimming took off 4 bases at V and 4 bases at J, with 14 bases between the two ends. The CDR3 contains 14 residues. CDR3 sequence (DNA): TGTGCCAGCAGCGGGAGTGAGGTGGTCACTGAAGCTTTCTTT. Translation gives CASSGSEVVTEAFF. The full variable domain, completed using reference TRBV5-5 and TRBJ1-1, is DAGVTQSPTHLIKTRGQQVTLRCSPISGHKSVSWYQQVLGQGPQFIFQYYEKEERGRGNFPDRFSARQFPNYSSELNVNALLLGDSALYLCASSGSEVVTEAFFGQGTRLTVV.

There are a few counts of this clonotype. J is TRBJ2-7 and V is TRBV3-1; no reliable D call. CDR3 size: 13 residues. The germline V and J ends were trimmed by 0 bases and 7 bases, with 10 bases remaining between them. The germline V gene has CDR1 LGHDT and CDR2 YNNKEL (reference sequence). DNA for the CDR3: TGTGCCAGCAGCCAAGACCAGCAGGATGAGCAGTACTTC. Translation gives CASSQDQQDEQYF.

This clonotype has more than one count but fewer than ten. V and J are TRBV5-4 and TRBJ2-3; 7 nucleotides align to TRBD2. CDR1 is SGHNT and CDR2 is YYREEE in the germline V gene (reference sequence). The CDR3 covers 15 residues. V shed 0 bases, J shed 2 bases, and the junction held 3 bases outside the gene matches. DNA for the CDR3: TGTGCCAGCAGCTTGGGGGGACTACCCACAGATACGCAGTATTTT. Residues: CASSLGGLPTDTQYF.

This clonotype was counted many times. J is TRBJ1-4 and V is TRBV2, with D unresolved. V lost 1 base and J 11 bases, leaving 2 bases between the germline ends. This CDR3 comprises 10 residues. The germline V gene has CDR1 SNHLY and CDR2 FYNNEI. CDR3 in amino acids: CASSEGKLFF. Written as DNA, the CDR3 is TGTGCCAGCAGTGAAGGGAAACTGTTTTTT.

This clonotype was observed many times. V gene TRBV20-1 combines with J gene TRBJ2-5; D may be TRBD2 (6 bases). V gave up 0 bases and J gave up 10 bases, with 9 bases separating them. The V gene's germline CDR1 is DFQATT and CDR2 SNEGSKA (reference sequence). There are 11 residues in the CDR3. For the CDR3, the DNA is TGCAGTGCTAGAGAGGACTATTTCCAGTACTTC. Translated, it gives CSAREDYFQYF.

About this clonotype itself: A read error may explain this, as a much larger clone is one base away. J is TRBJ2-1 and V is TRBV28; weak D call: TRBD2 (5 bases). CDR1 MDHEN and CDR2 SYDVKM come from the germline V gene. The CDR3 is 16 residues long. The CDR3 coding sequence is TGTGCCAGCAGTTTAGCGGGCGGTGTTTCCTACAATAAGCAGTTCTTC. Translating gives CASSLAGGVSYNKQFF. The full variable domain, rest sourced from reference TRBV28 and TRBJ2-1, is DVKVTQSSRYLVKRTGEKVFLECVQDMDHENMFWYRQDPGLGLRLIYFSYDVKMKEKGDIPEGYSVSREKKERFSLILESASTNQTSMYLCASSLAGGVSYNKQFFGPGTRLTVL.